This T cell receptor (beta chain) appears in the sequencing data of a study of blood T cell repertoires in COVID-19. Study background: Whether acute or convalescent, the COVID-19 samples came from the United States, Italy and Spain. Sources were T cells, B-cell-depleted T cells, or PBMCs; the material itself was cDNA or gDNA.

The CDR3 consists of 16 residues. Germline V gene lookup returns CDR1 LGHDT and CDR2 YNNKEL (reference sequence). Trimming removed 4 bases from V and 2 bases from J; junction bases left unmatched: 9. Authors' processing steps: Amplifying reference gene primers gave estimates of nucleated cell counts. Produced via immunoSEQ multiplex PCR; TCRdb's table is partial and in-frame only. V, J and clone size are taken as reported in that table, and D and trimming were inferred from the DNA itself. Found here are about 160,000 clones, around three quarters of them singletons; the top ten hold 8.1%. The sample taken for sequencing was peripheral blood. The chain links TRBV3-1 (or the pseudogene TRBV3-2) to TRBJ2-5, with 8 bases identical to TRBD1. This receptor was taken from a man in his sixties with acute or convalescent COVID-19. CDR3 loop: CASSPFRGQVQETQYF. CDR3 DNA sequence: TGTGCCAGCAGCCCTTTTAGGGGACAGGTTCAAGAGACCCAGTACTTC.